Below, 21 T cell receptor beta chains from the same sample are listed, as sequenced in a study of graft-versus-host responses after intestinal transplantation. Their antigens remain unidentified. Assay: immunoSEQ multiplex PCR; the TCRdb copy retains only in-frame clones and omits some. The table records tens of thousands of clones, roughly 93% of them present only once. Sequences were derived from unstimulated CD8+ T cells sorted from spleen or lymph node cells, sampled before intestinal transplant. The source of these receptors is a human donor who received an intestinal transplant.

This chain uses TRBV9 with TRBJ1-6; D call uncertain. Germline CDR1 SGDLS, CDR2 YYNGEE. The CDR3 is made up of 15 amino acids. V was shortened by 3 bases and J by 0 bases, with 7 bases between the two germline ends. CDR3 in DNA: TGTGCCAGCAGCGACGAGAGCTCCTATAATTCACCCCTCCACTTT. As protein: CASSDESSYNSPLHF.

The V gene is TRBV12-5, the J gene TRBJ1-5; D is ambiguous. Trimming left V 2 bases short and J 5 bases short, with 7 bases between. The CDR3 loop spans 13 amino acids. Looked up from germline, CDR1 is LGHNT and CDR2 is FRNRAP. The CDR3 nucleotides read TGTGCTAGTGGTTTGAATACTTATCAGCCCCAGCATTTT. Its protein is CASGLNTYQPQHF.

This clone was counted a single time. Here the CDR3 reads CASSQGGTGVYEQYF. In DNA form, the CDR3 reads TGCGCCAGCAGCCAAGGAGGGACAGGGGTCTACGAGCAGTACTTC. V usage is TRBV4-1 and J usage is TRBJ2-7, with 10 bases aligning to TRBD1. The germline gives CDR1 MGHRA, CDR2 YSYEKL. CDR3 size: 15 residues. The V segment lost 1 base and the J segment 3 bases; nucleotides outside the gene matches: 3.

This sequence joins TRBV27 and TRBJ2-2, with 9 bases lining up with TRBD2. V trimming: 4 bases; J trimming: 6 bases; junction bases outside the gene matches: 9. The CDR3 sequence is 16 residues long. Germline V gene sequence: CDR1 MNHEY, CDR2 SMNVEV (reference sequence). This CDR3 reads CASSSGLAGLSGELFF. The CDR3 region has the DNA TGTGCCAGCAGTTCAGGGCTAGCGGGACTCTCCGGGGAGCTGTTTTTT.

V is TRBV18 and J is TRBJ1-2, with 7 bases aligning to TRBD1. Germline CDR1 reads KGHSH; CDR2 reads LQKENI. The CDR3 contains 11 residues. V shed 5 bases and J 10 bases; nucleotides not matched to a gene: 4. The CDR3 reads CASSSRGLYTF. CDR3 coding DNA: TGTGCCAGCTCAAGTAGGGGGCTCTACACCTTC.

The chain carries TRBV6-1 and TRBJ1-5, with D possibly being TRBD1 (5 bases). V was trimmed by 2 bases and J by 1 base, leaving 12 bases between them. CDR3 length equals 16 residues. In germline, CDR1 is MNHNS, CDR2 SASEGT. CDR3 DNA: TGTGCCAGCAGTGAACCGGCAGGGAAAAGCAATCAGCCCCAGCATTTT. This sequence encodes CASSEPAGKSNQPQHF.

The chain uses TRBV19 and TRBJ2-7, with a possible D match to TRBD2 (6 bases). The length of the CDR3 is 14 residues. V was trimmed by 1 base and J by 2 bases, leaving 9 bases between them. Germline assignment: CDR1 LNHDA and CDR2 SQIVND (reference sequence). As DNA, the CDR3 is TGTGCCAGTAGTATAGGAGGAGGGACCTACGAGCAGTACTTC. This translates into CASSIGGGTYEQYF.

The rearrangement links TRBV28 to TRBJ2-1; 10 nucleotides agree with TRBD2. V dropped 5 bases and J dropped 0; count of bases not matched to a gene: 4. Germline lookup yields CDR1 MDHEN and CDR2 SYDVKM. This CDR3 is built from 16 residues. The CDR3 sequence: CASSRASGSSYNEQFF. The CDR3 nucleotides read TGTGCCAGCAGTAGGGCTAGCGGGAGCTCCTACAATGAGCAGTTCTTC.

The chain recombines TRBV2 with TRBJ2-3, with TRBD1 matching 9 bases. Trimming at V came to 6 bases and at J to 2 bases, leaving 6 bases not matched to a gene. CDR3 length: 15 amino acids. Per germline, CDR1 SNHLY and CDR2 FYNNEI. The CDR3 DNA follows: TGTGCCAGCAGGGGACAGGGCCCAGACACAGATACGCAGTATTTT. Protein: CASRGQGPDTDTQYF.

The chain has TRBV2 and TRBJ2-7, with 7 bases aligning to TRBD2. The CDR3 is 14 amino acids. Germline CDR1 SNHLY, CDR2 FYNNEI. Trimming cost V 8 bases and J 1 base; bases outside gene matches: 8. This CDR3 reads CASQAGGSSYEQYF. The DNA of the CDR3 is TGTGCCAGCCAAGCGGGCGGGAGTTCCTACGAGCAGTACTTC.

The rearrangement links TRBV5-4 to TRBJ2-7; D is perhaps TRBD1 (6 bases). The CDR3 contains 14 residues. Germline values: CDR1 SGHNT, CDR2 YYREEE (reference sequence). The ends were cut back, 3 bases at V and 3 bases at J, with 13 bases in the middle. CDR3 DNA: TGTGCCAGCAGCTCTGCAGGGGCACACTACGAGCAGTACTTC. Encoded protein: CASSSAGAHYEQYF.

The rearrangement uses TRBV6-5 and TRBJ2-1; 11 bases map to TRBD2. The CDR3 consists of 15 residues. The ends lost 0 bases at V and 5 bases at J; junction bases unmatched: 0. Germline V gives CDR1 MNHEY, CDR2 SVGAGI. CDR3 coding DNA: TGTGCCAGCAGTTACTCGACTAGCGGGGACAATGAGCAGTTCTTC. Translating it yields CASSYSTSGDNEQFF.

The chain couples TRBV6-1 to TRBJ2-7; the match to TRBD1 covers 10 bases. Germline lookup yields CDR1 MNHNS and CDR2 SASEGT. The CDR3 is made up of 14 amino acids. V lost 4 bases and J lost 4; bases outside the gene matches: 4. CDR3 in amino acids: CASSVDRGLYEQYF. The CDR3 DNA reads as TGTGCCAGCAGTGTGGACAGGGGGTTATACGAGCAGTACTTC.

The chain recombines TRBV5-3 with TRBJ2-7; 13 bases agree with TRBD2. TRBV5-3 carries the ORF label, with uncertain function. The junction had 18 bases not matched to a gene; V was cut back by 3 bases and J by 0 bases. There are 21 residues in the CDR3. In DNA form, the CDR3 reads TGTGCCAGAAGCTCCGGGACTAGCGGGACGGCGGGAATTTGGAGCTCCTACGAGCAGTACTTC. Translating gives CARSSGTSGTAGIWSSYEQYF.

This rearrangement joins TRBV5-4 to TRBJ2-1; 7 positions match TRBD2. CDR3 length equals 13 residues. Germline CDR1 reads SGHNT; CDR2 reads YYREEE (reference sequence). V shed 1 base and J 5 bases; nucleotides not matched to a gene: 0. CDR3 in amino acids: CASSLRGDNEQFF. The CDR3, as DNA: TGTGCCAGCAGCTTGCGGGGGGACAATGAGCAGTTCTTC.

The rearrangement joins TRBV7-7 to TRBJ2-7; 9 bases map to TRBD1. J lost 2 bases, V lost 1 base, and 0 bases had no gene match. Per germline, CDR1 SSHAT and CDR2 FNYEAQ (reference sequence). CDR3 length: 14 amino acids. CDR3 nucleotides: TGTGCCAGCAGCTTAGGGACAGGGGCCTACGAGCAGTACTTC. This gives the protein CASSLGTGAYEQYF.

V is TRBV4-1 and J is TRBJ2-7, with 8 nucleotides matching TRBD1. The germline V gene encodes CDR1 MGHRA and CDR2 YSYEKL. V lost 5 bases, J lost 5 bases, and 8 bases stayed unmatched. This CDR3 has 14 residues. The CDR3 bases are TGCGCCAGCAGCGAAGGACAGGGTACCCACGAGCAGTACTTC. Translated, it gives CASSEGQGTHEQYF.

The gene calls are TRBV6-5 and TRBJ1-2; no firm D call. Per the germline V gene, CDR1 is MNHEY and CDR2 is SVGAGI. The V gene lost 6 bases and the J gene lost 5 bases, with 13 bases spanning the gap. The CDR3 is made up of 13 amino acids. For the CDR3, the DNA is TGTGCCAGCAGATTGTATGGAGATTATGGCTACACCTTC. Translation: CASRLYGDYGYTF.

CDR3 region: CASSLSQGMTYEQYF. DNA of the CDR3: TGTGCCAGCAGCTTATCGCAGGGGATGACCTACGAGCAGTACTTC. The chain recombines TRBV7-9 with TRBJ2-7; D perhaps matches TRBD1 (6 bases). V lost 2 bases to trimming and J lost 2 bases, with 13 bases between them. This CDR3 spans 15 amino acids. Germline V lookup: CDR1 SEHNR, CDR2 FQNEAQ (reference sequence).

This chain connects TRBV5-4 to TRBJ2-5; 15 bases are a match to TRBD2. The CDR3 has 19 residues. Trimming removed 3 bases from V and 3 bases from J; junction bases left unmatched: 12. Germline CDR1 is SGHNT and CDR2 is YYREEE (reference sequence). CDR3 in DNA: TGTGCCAGCAGCTCCTGGGGGGTTGGACTAGCGGGAGGGGAAGAGACCCAGTACTTC. Protein product: CASSSWGVGLAGGEETQYF.

The chain links TRBV7-9 to TRBJ2-1; D perhaps matches TRBD2 (7 bases). Germline V gene sequence: CDR1 SEHNR, CDR2 FQNEAQ (reference sequence). The ends were cut back, 0 bases at V and 9 bases at J, with 12 bases in the middle. This CDR3 region has 14 residues. The chain's CDR3 is CASSLAGGPAEQFF. The CDR3 DNA reads TGTGCCAGCAGCTTAGCGGGGGGGCCGGCTGAGCAGTTCTTC.